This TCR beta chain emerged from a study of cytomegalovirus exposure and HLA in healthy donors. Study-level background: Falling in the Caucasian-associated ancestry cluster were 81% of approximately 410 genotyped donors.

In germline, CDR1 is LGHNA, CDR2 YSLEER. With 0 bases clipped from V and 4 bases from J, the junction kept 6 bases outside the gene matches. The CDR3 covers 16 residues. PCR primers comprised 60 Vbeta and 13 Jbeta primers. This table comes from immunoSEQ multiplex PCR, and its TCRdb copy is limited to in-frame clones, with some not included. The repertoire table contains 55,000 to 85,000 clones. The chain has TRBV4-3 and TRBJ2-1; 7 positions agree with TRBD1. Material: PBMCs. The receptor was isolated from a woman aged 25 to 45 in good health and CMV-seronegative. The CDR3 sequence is CASSQDTGAFYNEQFF. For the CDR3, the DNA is TGCGCCAGCAGCCAAGATACAGGGGCATTTTACAATGAGCAGTTCTTC.